This is a list of T cell receptor beta chains from one sample in a study of a mutant IDH1 vaccine in newly diagnosed glioma. These receptors' antigens are unknown. TCRdb keeps only in-frame clones here, not all; method: immunoSEQ multiplex PCR. The table records roughly 120,000 clones, around 90% of them present only once. The sequenced sample was PBMCs, obtained from a glioma patient whose treatment included an IDH1 peptide vaccine. The receptors here all came from a woman between 45 and 60 years old with glioma. Both conserved end residues are part of each CDR3. The order of the fields is J gene, D gene, CDR3 length, V gene, CDR3 protein, CDR3 DNA. D genes are given only for firm matches.

TRBJ1-1 NA 16 TRBV5-1 CASSLGEGGQNTEAFF TGCGCCAGCAGCTTGGGAGAGGGTGGACAGAACACTGAAGCTTTCTTT
TRBJ1-2 TRBD1 16 TRBV28 CASRTSPTGQGLGYTF TGTGCCAGCAGGACATCCCCCACGGGACAGGGGCTTGGCTACACCTTC
TRBJ1-4 NA 16 TRBV11-2 CASSLGQFRQNEKLFF TGTGCCAGCAGCCTAGGACAGTTCCGACAGAATGAAAAACTGTTTTTT
TRBJ2-2 NA 15 TRBV2 CASSYSGALTGELFF TGTGCCAGCAGTTATTCGGGGGCGCTCACCGGGGAGCTGTTTTTT
TRBJ2-2 TRBD2 15 TRBV15 CATGWRTSETGELFF TGTGCCACCGGGTGGCGGACTAGCGAAACCGGGGAGCTGTTTTTT
TRBJ2-5 NA 18 TRBV19 CASSEYLGGPPAAETQYF TGTGCCAGTTCTGAGTATCTAGGCGGTCCTCCTGCGGCAGAGACCCAGTACTTC
TRBJ1-3 NA 16 TRBV18 CASSPANQGPLNTIYF TGTGCCAGCTCACCGGCCAACCAGGGTCCCTTGAACACCATATATTTT
TRBJ2-5 TRBD1 14 TRBV11-2 CASSVGQGAETQYF TGTGCCAGCAGCGTCGGACAGGGGGCAGAGACCCAGTACTTC
TRBJ2-5 NA 14 TRBV10-3 CAISGGTERETQYF TGTGCCATCAGTGGTGGGACTGAGAGAGAGACCCAGTACTTC
TRBJ1-4 NA 14 TRBV30 CAWSVRTVDEKLFF TGTGCCTGGAGTGTACGGACAGTTGATGAAAAACTGTTTTTT
TRBJ2-1 TRBD2 15 TRBV6-5 CASSYSGGSIGEQFF TGTGCCAGCAGTTACTCAGGCGGGAGTATAGGTGAGCAGTTCTTC
TRBJ2-1 NA 15 TRBV11-2 CASSLVPWDGGEQFF TGTGCCAGCAGCTTAGTCCCATGGGACGGAGGGGAGCAGTTCTTC
TRBJ2-6 TRBD1 16 TRBV5-5 CASSFEGAIGANVLTF TGTGCCAGCAGCTTTGAGGGGGCGATTGGGGCCAACGTCCTGACTTTC
TRBJ2-1 TRBD1 15 TRBV28 CASSSGQLLYNEQFF TGTGCCAGCAGTTCGGGACAGCTTTTATACAATGAGCAGTTCTTC
TRBJ2-1 TRBD2 13 TRBV11-2 CASSTRTSGEQFF TGTGCCAGCAGCACCCGGACTAGCGGAGAGCAGTTCTTC
TRBJ2-3 TRBD2 14 TRBV28 CASSLAGEADTQYF TGTGCCAGCTCGCTAGCGGGAGAGGCAGATACGCAGTATTTT